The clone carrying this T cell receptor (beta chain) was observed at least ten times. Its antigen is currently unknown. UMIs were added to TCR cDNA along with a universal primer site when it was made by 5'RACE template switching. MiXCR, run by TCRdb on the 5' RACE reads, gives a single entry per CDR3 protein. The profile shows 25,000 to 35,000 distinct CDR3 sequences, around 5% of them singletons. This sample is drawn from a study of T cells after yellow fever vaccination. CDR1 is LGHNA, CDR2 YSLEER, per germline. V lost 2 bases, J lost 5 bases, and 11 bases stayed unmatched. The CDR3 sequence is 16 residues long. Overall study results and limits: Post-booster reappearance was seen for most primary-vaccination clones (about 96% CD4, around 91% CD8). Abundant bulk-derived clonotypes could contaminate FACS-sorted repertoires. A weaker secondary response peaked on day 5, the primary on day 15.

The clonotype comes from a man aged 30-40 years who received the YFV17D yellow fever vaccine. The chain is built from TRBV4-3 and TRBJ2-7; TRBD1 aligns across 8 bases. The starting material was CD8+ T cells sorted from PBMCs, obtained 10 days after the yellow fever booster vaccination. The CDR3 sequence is CASSQIRADRVDEQYF. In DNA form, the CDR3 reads TGCGCCAGCAGCCAAATTCGGGCGGACAGGGTAGACGAGCAGTACTTC.